The present TCR beta chain was sequenced within a study of tumor and adjacent non-tumor tissue in lung cancer (dated by TCRdb to 2017 to 2018). Looking at the study overall: By cancer type, the cohort comprised around 11 adenocarcinoma patients, a couple of squamous cell carcinoma patients and 1 small cell lung cancer patient. Among the approximately 15 patients, ages ranged from roughly 30 to 76 years, about 10 were men and 5 were women, and disease was TNM stage I to III. Sequencing generated a total of roughly 130 million productive TCRbeta reads, averaging around 4.3 million reads per sample. The study compared bulk TCRbeta repertoires between lung tumor tissue and matched distant non-tumor lung tissue from over 13 lung cancer patients. Around 31 paired specimens, one tumor and one normal lung sample per patient, were profiled by TCRbeta CDR3 sequencing.

The library came from multiplex PCR. The sequencing machine was an Illumina HiSeq 2500. Following protocols modified from ARM-PCR, the researchers constructed TCRbeta libraries through three rounds of nested PCR with primers (Table S4). Before sequencing, PCR products in the 200-500 bp range were cut out of the gel and cleaned up using the QIAquick gel extraction kit. As for the original processing: Reads were cleaned using Trimmomatic, were merged into complete CDR3 sequences using FLASH, and were assigned to V(D)J germline segments using MiTCR. VDJtools was used to compute clonal diversity as the inverse Simpson's index. Productive reads were defined as in-frame sequences without a premature stop codon. TCRdb reran the public reads through fastp at Q25 and MiXCR, keeping productive beta chains. Each entry merges the rows of one CDR3 protein and shows their most common DNA and genes. In this record, the V and J calls reflect TCRdb's handling and not the investigators' own analysis. The sample table holds under 100,000 distinct CDR3 sequences, of which 55% to 70% were seen once. The ten largest clonotypes hold 10% to 15% of the sample.

RNA was extracted from bulk unsorted tissue and checked for quality with a NanoDrop ND-1000 and an Agilent 2100. All donors had newly diagnosed lung cancer, had not received prior chemotherapy, and were admitted for thoracic surgery in China between August and November 2014. Anyone who had undergone radiotherapy or chemotherapy before, or who had another cancer at the same time, was left out of the study. Pieces of surgical tissue measuring roughly 1-2 cm3 were kept in RNAlater solution and stored at -80 degrees C until use. Regarding this clonotype: Its specific antigen is unknown. One end of the junction is discordant with germline, which a read error may explain.

The investigation overall reported the following: Neither the sequencing platform nor unique molecular identifiers are named or mentioned anywhere in the methods. The top 100 clones accounted for a significantly larger cumulative portion of the repertoire in normal lung than in tumor tissue. Peripheral blood was not sequenced, so blood TCRbeta repertoires in these lung cancer patients were not examined. With only roughly 14 patients in the cohort, the authors noted that larger samples and more detailed clinical data are needed. TCR diversity (inverse Simpson) was significantly higher in tumor than in normal lung tissue (431.37 vs 166.20, P = 0.0075, Mann-Whitney U test). TCR diversity was significantly higher in younger patients, and greater tumor TCR diversity was associated with shorter overall survival and shorter disease-free survival.

CDR1 and CDR2, per the germline V gene, are MDHEN and SYDVKM. CDR3 length: 16 amino acids, cysteine to phenylalanine. The retained sequence is limited to the CDR3, 48 bases, with the frame set at the first base. The chain joins TRBV28 to TRBJ2-1; possibly the D gene is TRBD2, per 5 matching bases. The sequenced material came from lung tumor tissue. The TCR comes from a woman between 65 and 79 years old with non-small cell lung cancer. The CDR3 protein sequence reads: CASSLVLGLTYNVQFF. The nucleotides read TGTGCTAGCAGTTTAGTGCTTGGACTGACCTACAATGTGCAGTTCTTC. The CDR3 plus the reference TRBV28 and TRBJ2-1 genes for the other parts give the full variable domain: DVKVTQSSRYLVKRTGEKVFLECVQDMDHENMFWYRQDPGLGLRLIYFSYDVKMKEKGDIPEGYSVSREKKERFSLILESASTNQTSMYLCASSLVLGLTYNVQFFGPGTRLTVL.